The 2 T cell receptor beta chains presented below share a single source sample, sequenced in a study of Ad26.COV2.S vaccination and SARS-CoV-2 variants. Treatment specified: approximately 18 received Ad26.COV2.S at low or high dose, single or two shots; about 5 received placebo; per-sample allocation not given. It was on day 63 after the first vaccine or placebo injection that samples were taken. Method: immunoSEQ multiplex PCR; TCRdb's copy keeps in-frame clones and lacks some. The sample has 400,000 to 500,000 clones, 80% to 90% seen once; the top ten hold approximately 2.5%. Source: peripheral blood, taken in a trial of Ad26.COV2.S vaccine versus placebo. The receptors here all came from a person aged 18-65 years who received the Ad26.COV2.S COVID-19 vaccine or a placebo.

V is TRBV7-2 and J is TRBJ1-2; perhaps TRBD1 as D (5 bases). The germline CDR1 and CDR2 sequences are SGHTA and FQGNSA. Trimming took 4 bases from V and 2 from J, leaving 8 bases between them. The CDR3 contains 13 residues. CDR3 residues: CASSSTANYGYTF. The DNA for the CDR3 is TGTGCCAGCAGCTCGACAGCGAACTATGGCTACACCTTC.

This chain joins TRBV7-2 and TRBJ2-3; 9 bases are a match to TRBD2. The V and J ends lost 2 bases and 8 bases, in that order; junction bases with no gene match: 14. This CDR3 has 17 residues. The germline V gene has CDR1 SGHTA and CDR2 FQGNSA. The CDR3 region has the DNA TGTGCCAGCAGCTTATATCCTAGCGGGACCCCCAGGGGTACGCAGTATTTT. This codes for CASSLYPSGTPRGTQYF. Based on the CDR3 plus reference TRBV7-2 and TRBJ2-3, the full variable domain is GAGVSQSPSNKVTEKGKDVELRCDPISGHTALYWYRQSLGQGLEFLIYFQGNSAPDKSGLPSDRFSAERTGGSVSTLTIQRTQQEDSAVYLCASSLYPSGTPRGTQYFGPGTRLTVL.